This passage covers 20 T cell receptor beta chains from one sample sequenced in a study of neurological immune-mediated disorders. TCRdb analysed the 5' RACE reads with MiXCR anew, one entry per CDR3 protein. There are 71,000 or so distinct CDR3 sequences in the sample; roughly 15% occur only once, and roughly 4.2% lies in the top ten. Time point: longitudinal time-point 1 (baseline). Sequencing was performed on PBMCs. The receptor set was obtained from a female donor with HTLV-1-associated myelopathy (HAM/TSP).

In this sample, this clonotype turned up many times. The chain uses TRBV5-1 and TRBJ2-1; a weak D match, TRBD2 (6 bases). Trimming removed 0 bases from V and 3 bases from J, with 10 bases in between. The CDR3 extends over 15 amino acids. Germline V gene lookup returns CDR1 SGHRS and CDR2 YFSETQ. CDR3 DNA: TGCGCCAGCAGCTTGGCTGGGGGGATCTACAATGAGCAGTTCTTC. It specifies CASSLAGGIYNEQFF.

This clonotype has ten or more counts. The chain employs TRBV11-2 and TRBJ1-4; no clear D. Germline V gene data show CDR1 as SGHAT and CDR2 as FQNNGV. V was cut by 5 bases and J by 3 bases, with 25 bases left in between. The CDR3 is made up of 19 amino acids. This chain's CDR3 is CASSLSGLRGIRANEKLFF. For the CDR3, the DNA is TGTGCCAGCAGCCTATCAGGCCTCAGAGGGATTCGAGCTAATGAAAAACTGTTTTTT.

This clonotype was found many times. The rearrangement links TRBV28 to TRBJ2-5; tentatively, D is TRBD1 (6 bases). The V gene's germline CDR1 is MDHEN and CDR2 SYDVKM. V was trimmed by 5 bases and J by 4 bases, leaving 20 bases between them. The CDR3 is 16 residues long. The DNA of the CDR3 is TGTGCCAGCAGTGCAACCGGGACAAAAGGGTCAGAGACCCAGTACTTC. As protein: CASSATGTKGSETQYF.

This clonotype appeared a few times. V is TRBV10-2 and J is TRBJ2-7, with TRBD1 identical over 11 bases. The CDR3 totals 15 residues. V shed 3 bases and J 1 base; nucleotides not matched to a gene: 2. Germline lookup yields CDR1 WSHSY and CDR2 SAAADI. The CDR3 nucleotides are TGCGCCAGCAGTGATAGGGACAGGGGGTCCTACGAGCAGTACTTC. This sequence encodes CASSDRDRGSYEQYF.

This clonotype was seen a handful of times. V usage is TRBV5-1 and J usage is TRBJ1-1, with 7 bases matching TRBD1. This CDR3 region has 14 residues. Germline V gene data show CDR1 as SGHRS and CDR2 as YFSETQ. V lost 0 bases to trimming and J lost 6 bases; unmatched junction nucleotides: 5. The CDR3 region is CASSLEGAGSEAFF. As DNA, the CDR3 is TGCGCCAGCAGCTTGGAGGGGGCAGGCTCTGAAGCTTTCTTT.

This clonotype was counted a few times. The rearrangement uses TRBV5-1 and TRBJ2-1; 8 bases match TRBD1. The CDR3 runs 16 residues. The V segment lost 0 bases and the J segment 14 bases; nucleotides outside the gene matches: 16. Germline loops: CDR1 SGHRS, CDR2 YFSETQ. The chain's CDR3 is CASSLAGLDATGEEFF. DNA for the CDR3: TGCGCCAGCAGCTTGGCGGGGCTCGATGCGACAGGGGAGGAGTTCTTC.

This chain joins TRBV5-8 and TRBJ2-3, with TRBD2 identical over 9 bases. With V trimmed by 6 bases and J by 3 bases, 8 bases remained unmatched. The CDR3 has 15 amino acids. CDR1 SGHTS and CDR2 YDEGEE come from the germline V gene. The CDR3 nucleotides are TGTGCCAGCACCAATAGCGGGGGTTGGACAGATACGCAGTATTTT. It specifies CASTNSGGWTDTQYF.

This clonotype has ten or more counts. This sequence joins TRBV28 and TRBJ2-2, with a possible D match to TRBD2 (5 bases). This CDR3 is built from 13 residues. Germline V gene lookup returns CDR1 MDHEN and CDR2 SYDVKM. V was trimmed by 3 bases and J by 6 bases, leaving 8 bases between them. CDR3: CASSLAAAGELFF. The CDR3 nucleotides read TGTGCCAGCAGTTTGGCAGCGGCCGGGGAGCTGTTTTTT.

The table lists this clonotype with many counts. Possible read error: a much larger clone is one base away. The V call is TRBV5-1, the J call TRBJ2-3, with 7 bases identical to TRBD1. The CDR3 has 15 amino acids. V lost 1 base, J lost 1 base, and 3 bases stayed unmatched. The V gene's germline CDR1 is SGHRS and CDR2 YFSETQ. CDR3 residues: CASSLKTGRTDTQYF. CDR3 DNA: TGCGCCAGCAGCTTGAAGACAGGGCGCACAGATACGCAGTATTTT.

This chain joins TRBV7-2 and TRBJ2-7, with 10 bases matching TRBD2. Germline assignment: CDR1 SGHTA and CDR2 FQGNSA. CDR3 length: 16 amino acids. Losses at the gene ends were 4 bases for V and 3 bases for J; bases not matched to a gene: 9. CDR3 amino acids: CASSSRPSGGFYEQYF. The CDR3 DNA follows: TGTGCCAGCAGCTCCCGCCCTAGCGGGGGTTTCTACGAGCAGTACTTC.

This clonotype showed up many times. The V call is TRBV12-3 or TRBV12-4, the J call TRBJ2-1, with 7 bases matching TRBD1. This CDR3 contains 15 residues. Germline trimming cut 4 bases from V and 5 bases from J; bases unmatched to any gene: 8. In DNA, the CDR3 is TGTGCCAGCAGTTCCGGACAGGCCTTCCACAATGAGCAGTTCTTC. Translating it yields CASSSGQAFHNEQFF.

This clonotype was seen ten or more times. This chain joins TRBV10-2 and TRBJ1-1; tentative D call: TRBD1 (6 bases). The V gene's germline CDR1 is WSHSY and CDR2 SAAADI. Trimming took off 3 bases at V and 0 bases at J, with 8 bases between the two ends. This CDR3 spans 14 amino acids. Written as DNA, the CDR3 is TGCGCCAGCAGTGACGACAGGATGAACACTGAAGCTTTCTTT. Translated: CASSDDRMNTEAFF.

This clonotype was detected many times. This rearrangement joins TRBV2 to TRBJ2-5; 14 bases align to TRBD2. The CDR3 contains 16 residues. The V gene's germline CDR1 is SNHLY and CDR2 FYNNEI. Trimming at V came to 6 bases and at J to 2 bases, leaving 5 bases not matched to a gene. The CDR3 bases are TGTGCCAGCAGAGGACTAGCGGGGGGTCGACAAGAGACCCAGTACTTC. Residues: CASRGLAGGRQETQYF.

This clonotype was seen repeatedly, ten times or more. The J gene is TRBJ2-7, the V gene TRBV20-1; D is ambiguous. Germline CDR1 and CDR2: DFQATT and SNEGSKA (reference sequence). V lost 0 bases to trimming and J lost 4 bases, with 10 bases between them. This CDR3 contains 13 residues. The CDR3 region is CSARDPTRYEQYF. The CDR3 DNA is TGCAGTGCTAGAGATCCGACAAGATACGAGCAGTACTTC.

This clonotype has just a few counts. The genes are TRBV7-2 and TRBJ2-5; TRBD1 agrees at 8 bases. V gave up 5 bases and J gave up 1 base; unmatched junction bases: 12. The CDR3 runs to 17 residues. Per the germline V gene, CDR1 is SGHTA and CDR2 is FQGNSA. The CDR3 loop is CASSPKVSGTGQETQYF. Here the CDR3 DNA reads TGTGCCAGCAGCCCCAAAGTTTCCGGGACAGGCCAAGAGACCCAGTACTTC.

This clonotype was observed a handful of times. The chain combines TRBV6-2 or TRBV6-3 with TRBJ2-3; no firm D call. CDR1 and CDR2 from the germline V gene are MNHEY and SVGEGT. The V end was cut by 2 bases, the J end by 0 bases, with 9 bases between. The CDR3 runs to 15 residues. This CDR3 is CASSYRAPSTDTQYF. CDR3 nucleotides: TGTGCCAGCAGTTACAGGGCTCCTAGCACAGATACGCAGTATTTT.

Judged by abundance, this clonotype is medium-sized. This CDR3 is CAISGSTGNTEAFF. The CDR3 nucleotides are TGTGCCATCAGTGGATCGACAGGGAACACTGAAGCTTTCTTT. This chain links TRBV10-3 with TRBJ1-1; tentatively, D is TRBD1 (6 bases). Germline values: CDR1 ENHRY, CDR2 SYGVKD. Trimming stripped 4 bases from V and 1 base from J, with 10 bases between. The CDR3 sequence is 14 residues long.

This clonotype was observed at least ten times. The chain recombines TRBV20-1 with TRBJ1-2; D remains ambiguous. Germline assignment: CDR1 DFQATT and CDR2 SNEGSKA (reference sequence). The ends were cut back, 0 bases at V and 8 bases at J, with 10 bases in the middle. The CDR3 runs to 12 residues. DNA for the CDR3: TGCAGTGCTAGAGATCGGGTCAGAGGCTACACCTTC. Protein: CSARDRVRGYTF.

This clonotype was recorded many times. The gene calls are TRBV5-6 and TRBJ2-5, with D maybe TRBD1 (6 bases). The CDR3 has 15 residues. Germline loops: CDR1 SGHDT, CDR2 YYEEEE. Trimming removed 1 base from V and 0 bases from J, with 10 bases in between. CDR3 sequence reads: CASSLLDRDQETQYF. The CDR3 region has the DNA TGTGCCAGCAGCTTGTTGGACAGAGACCAAGAGACCCAGTACTTC.

The sample holds many counts of this clonotype. The chain employs TRBV5-1 and TRBJ1-2; no firm D call. Trimming stripped 6 bases from V and 4 bases from J, with 16 bases between. Per the germline V gene, CDR1 is SGHRS and CDR2 is YFSETQ. CDR3 length: 14 amino acids. CDR3 nucleotides: TGCGCCAGCACACCTGAGGCTGGCACCTATGGCTACACCTTC. It encodes CASTPEAGTYGYTF.